This TCR beta chain was identified in a study of cytomegalovirus exposure and HLA in healthy donors. Study-level points and caveats: A reported reduction in N-insertions relative to the roughly 670-donor mean was seen in an Asian-associated ancestry cluster in a later analysis.

The PCR ran on 60 Vbeta and 13 Jbeta primers. TCRdb's table, derived via immunoSEQ multiplex PCR, lists solely in-frame clones and lacks some. This table holds under 200,000 clones, roughly 82% found once. The donors comprised healthy bone marrow donors. Germline V gene sequence: CDR1 LGHNA, CDR2 YSLEER. V was pared by 0 bases and J by 14 bases, with 10 bases between. The CDR3 extends over 12 amino acids. On this clone: The antigen is unknown.

Material: PBMCs. This sequence was found in a man aged 45-65 years in good health and CMV-seropositive. The chain combines TRBV4-3 with TRBJ2-2; no clear D. Here the CDR3 reads CASSQDSVSLFF. The CDR3 region has the DNA TGCGCCAGCAGCCAAGATTCGGTCTCCCTGTTTTTT.